The source of this T cell receptor (beta chain) is a study of Ad26.COV2.S vaccination and SARS-CoV-2 variants. Across the whole study: The vaccine Ad26.COV2.S was put into the muscle once, or twice with 56 days between. General study findings and limits: Vaccinees showed greater spike-specific TCR breadth than placebo recipients.

The germline V gene encodes CDR1 SNHLY and CDR2 FYNNEI. V dropped 8 bases and J dropped 2 bases, with 6 bases sitting between them. The CDR3 is 11 residues long. In regard to this clone: The antigen remains undetermined.

The data were produced by immunoSEQ multiplex PCR, yet TCRdb's version contains in-frame clones alone and is incomplete. The sample contains fewer than 600,000 clones, about 88% of which appear only once. Regarding treatment: around 19 received Ad26.COV2.S at low or high dose, single or two shots; roughly five received placebo; per-sample allocation not given. Sample collection was performed on day 63 after the first vaccine or placebo injection. The vaccine delivered Wuhan-strain SARS-CoV-2 spike through an Ad26 vector. The TCR originated in a person aged 18-65 years who received the Ad26.COV2.S COVID-19 vaccine or a placebo. Sequenced material: peripheral blood, taken in a trial of Ad26.COV2.S vaccine versus placebo. The genes are TRBV2 and TRBJ1-2, with D unclear. CDR3 amino acids: CASGWNYGYTF. CDR3 in DNA: TGTGCCAGCGGTTGGAACTATGGCTACACCTTC.